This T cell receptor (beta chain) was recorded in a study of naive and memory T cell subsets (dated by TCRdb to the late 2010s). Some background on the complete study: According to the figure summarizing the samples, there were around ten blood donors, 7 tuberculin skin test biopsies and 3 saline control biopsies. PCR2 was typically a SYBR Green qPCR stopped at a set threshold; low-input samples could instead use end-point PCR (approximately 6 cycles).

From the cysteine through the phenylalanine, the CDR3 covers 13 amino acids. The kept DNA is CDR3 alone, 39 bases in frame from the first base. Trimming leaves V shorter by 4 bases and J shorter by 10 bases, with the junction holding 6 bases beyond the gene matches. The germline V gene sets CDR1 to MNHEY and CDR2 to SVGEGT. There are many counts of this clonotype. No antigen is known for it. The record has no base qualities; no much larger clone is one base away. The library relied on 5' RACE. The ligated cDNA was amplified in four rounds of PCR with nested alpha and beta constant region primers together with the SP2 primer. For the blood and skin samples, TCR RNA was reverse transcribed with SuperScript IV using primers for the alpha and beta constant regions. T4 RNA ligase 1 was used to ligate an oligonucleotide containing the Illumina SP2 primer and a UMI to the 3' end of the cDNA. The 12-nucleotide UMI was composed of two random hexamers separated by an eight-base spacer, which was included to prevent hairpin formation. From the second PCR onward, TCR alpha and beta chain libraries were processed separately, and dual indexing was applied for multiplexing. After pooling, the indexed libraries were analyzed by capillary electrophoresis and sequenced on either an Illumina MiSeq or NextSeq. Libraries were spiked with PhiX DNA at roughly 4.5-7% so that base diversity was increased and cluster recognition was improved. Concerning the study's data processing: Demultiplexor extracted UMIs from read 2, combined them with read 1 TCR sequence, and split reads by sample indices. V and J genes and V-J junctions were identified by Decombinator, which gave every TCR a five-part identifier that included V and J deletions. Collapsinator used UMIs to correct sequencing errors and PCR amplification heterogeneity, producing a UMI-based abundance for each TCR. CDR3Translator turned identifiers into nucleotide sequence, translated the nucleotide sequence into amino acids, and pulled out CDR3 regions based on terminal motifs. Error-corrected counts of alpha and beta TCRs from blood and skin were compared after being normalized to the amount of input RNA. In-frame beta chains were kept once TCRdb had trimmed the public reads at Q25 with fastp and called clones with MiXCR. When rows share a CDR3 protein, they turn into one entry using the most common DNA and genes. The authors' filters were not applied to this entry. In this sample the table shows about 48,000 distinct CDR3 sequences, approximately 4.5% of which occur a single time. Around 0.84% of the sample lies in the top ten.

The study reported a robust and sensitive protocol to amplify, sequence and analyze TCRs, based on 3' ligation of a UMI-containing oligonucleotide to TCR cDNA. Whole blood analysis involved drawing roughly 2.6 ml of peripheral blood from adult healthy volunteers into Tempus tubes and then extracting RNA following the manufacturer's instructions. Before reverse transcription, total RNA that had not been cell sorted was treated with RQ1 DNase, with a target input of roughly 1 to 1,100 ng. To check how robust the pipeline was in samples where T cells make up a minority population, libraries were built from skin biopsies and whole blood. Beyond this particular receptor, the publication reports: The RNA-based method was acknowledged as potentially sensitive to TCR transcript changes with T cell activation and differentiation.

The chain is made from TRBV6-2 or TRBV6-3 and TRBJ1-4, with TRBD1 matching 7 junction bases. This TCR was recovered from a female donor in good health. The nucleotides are TGTGCCAGCAGTTGGACAGGCGGAGCAAAACTGTTTTTT. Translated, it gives CASSWTGGAKLFF.